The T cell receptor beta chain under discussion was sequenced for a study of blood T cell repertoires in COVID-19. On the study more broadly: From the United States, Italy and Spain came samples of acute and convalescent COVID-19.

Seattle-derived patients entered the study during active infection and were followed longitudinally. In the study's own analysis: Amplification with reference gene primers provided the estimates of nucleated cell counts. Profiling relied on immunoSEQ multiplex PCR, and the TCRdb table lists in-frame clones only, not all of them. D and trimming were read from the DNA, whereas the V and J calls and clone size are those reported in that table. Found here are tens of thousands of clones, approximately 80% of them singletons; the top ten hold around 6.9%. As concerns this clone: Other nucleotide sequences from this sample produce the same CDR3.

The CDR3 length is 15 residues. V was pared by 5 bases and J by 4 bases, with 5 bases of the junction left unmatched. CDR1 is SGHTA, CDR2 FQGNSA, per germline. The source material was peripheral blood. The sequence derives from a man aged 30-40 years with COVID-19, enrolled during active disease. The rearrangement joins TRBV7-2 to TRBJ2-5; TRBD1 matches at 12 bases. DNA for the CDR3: TGTGCCAGCAGCCGCGGGACAGGGGGCGGAGAGACCCAGTACTTC. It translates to CASSRGTGGGETQYF.